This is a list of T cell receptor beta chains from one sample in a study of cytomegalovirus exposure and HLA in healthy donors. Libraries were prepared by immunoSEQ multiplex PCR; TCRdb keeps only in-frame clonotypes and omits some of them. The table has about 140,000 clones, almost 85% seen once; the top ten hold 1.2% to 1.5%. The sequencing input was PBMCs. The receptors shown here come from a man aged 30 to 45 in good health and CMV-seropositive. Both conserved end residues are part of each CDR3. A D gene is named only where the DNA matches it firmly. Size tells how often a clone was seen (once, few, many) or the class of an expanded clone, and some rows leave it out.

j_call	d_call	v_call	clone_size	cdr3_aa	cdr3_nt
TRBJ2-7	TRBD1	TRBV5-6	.	CASSLTGAYEQYF	TGTGCCAGCAGCTTGACAGGGGCCTACGAGCAGTACTTC
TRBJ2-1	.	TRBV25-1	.	CASSEWKANEQFF	TGTGCCAGCAGTGAATGGAAAGCGAATGAGCAGTTCTTC
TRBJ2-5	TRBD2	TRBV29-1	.	CSVVRLAGSEQYF	TGCAGCGTTGTGAGGCTAGCGGGTAGTGAGCAGTACTTC
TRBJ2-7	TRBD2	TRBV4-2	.	CASRRLAEPSSYEQYF	TGTGCCAGCCGCAGACTAGCGGAGCCCAGCTCCTACGAGCAGTACTTC
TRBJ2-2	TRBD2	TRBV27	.	CASRRSGGLNTGELFF	TGTGCCAGCAGACGAAGCGGGGGGCTGAACACCGGGGAGCTGTTTTTT
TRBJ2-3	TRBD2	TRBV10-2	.	CASRELAGPTDTQYF	TGCGCCAGCAGAGAACTAGCGGGGCCCACAGATACGCAGTATTTT
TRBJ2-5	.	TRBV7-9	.	CASSASGQETQYF	TGTGCCAGCAGCGCCTCGGGTCAAGAGACCCAGTACTTC
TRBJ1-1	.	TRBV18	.	CASSPPSGRKAFF	TGTGCCAGCTCACCACCAAGCGGCAGAAAAGCTTTCTTT
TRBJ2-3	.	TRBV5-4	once	CASSFGASGHPTDTQYF	TGTGCCAGCAGCTTTGGGGCCAGCGGGCACCCCACAGATACGCAGTATTTT
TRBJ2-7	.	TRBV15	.	CATSRDEGPSHEQYF	TGTGCCACCAGCAGAGATGAGGGCCCGTCCCACGAGCAGTACTTC
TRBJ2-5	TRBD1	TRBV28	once	CASSRRVGTGGLETQYF	TGTGCCAGCAGCCGACGCGTGGGGACAGGGGGCCTCGAGACCCAGTACTTC
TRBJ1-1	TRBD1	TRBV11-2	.	CASSWTGGNTEAFF	TGTGCCAGCAGCTGGACAGGGGGGAACACTGAAGCTTTCTTT
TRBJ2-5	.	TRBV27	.	CASSLDPTSQETQYF	TGTGCCAGCAGTTTAGATCCTACGTCTCAAGAGACCCAGTACTTC
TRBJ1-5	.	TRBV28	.	CASYGLVYQPQHF	TGTGCCAGCTACGGTTTGGTTTATCAGCCCCAGCATTTT
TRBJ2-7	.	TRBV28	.	CAAKAWGDSYEQYF	TGTGCCGCCAAGGCTTGGGGGGACTCCTACGAGCAGTACTTC
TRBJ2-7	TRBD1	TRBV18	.	CASSPTGGTYEQYF	TGTGCCAGCTCACCGACAGGGGGAACCTACGAGCAGTACTTC
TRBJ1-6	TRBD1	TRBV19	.	CASSSRTGMIDSPLHF	TGTGCCAGTAGTTCGAGGACAGGGATGATCGATTCACCCCTCCACTTT
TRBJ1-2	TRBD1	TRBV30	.	CAWSKNDRGHGYTF	TGTGCCTGGAGTAAAAATGACAGGGGTCATGGCTACACCTTC